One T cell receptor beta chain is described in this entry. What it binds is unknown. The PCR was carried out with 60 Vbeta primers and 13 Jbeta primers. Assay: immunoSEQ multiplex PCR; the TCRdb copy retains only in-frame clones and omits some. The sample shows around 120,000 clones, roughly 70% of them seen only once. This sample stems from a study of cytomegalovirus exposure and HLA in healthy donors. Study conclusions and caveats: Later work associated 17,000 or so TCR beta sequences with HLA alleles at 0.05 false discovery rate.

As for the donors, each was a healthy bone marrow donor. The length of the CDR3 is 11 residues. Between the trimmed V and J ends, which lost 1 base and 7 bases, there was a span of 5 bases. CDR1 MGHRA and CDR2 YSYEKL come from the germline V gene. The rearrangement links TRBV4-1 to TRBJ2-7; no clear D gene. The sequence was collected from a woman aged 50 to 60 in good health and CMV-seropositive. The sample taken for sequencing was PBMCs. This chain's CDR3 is CASSQASEQYF. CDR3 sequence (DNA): TGCGCCAGCAGCCAAGCGAGTGAGCAGTACTTC.